This T cell receptor (beta chain) was retrieved from a study of cytomegalovirus exposure and HLA in healthy donors. Broader study findings: Most TCR beta V segments were productive about 90% or about 30% of the time in an earlier analysis. In presence/absence analyses, roughly uniform sequencing depth across donors was assumed. Follow-up analysis later connected one missense variant in DCLRE1C with trimming of TCR beta V- and J-genes. A later analysis found that most CMV-associated TCR beta chains appeared HLA-restricted.

Both 60 Vbeta primers and 13 Jbeta primers went into the PCR. Libraries were prepared by immunoSEQ multiplex PCR; TCRdb keeps only in-frame clonotypes and omits some of them. This sample yields fewer than 200,000 clones, of which around 68% are seen a single time; around 2.8% belongs to the top ten. Germline assignment: CDR1 LNHDA and CDR2 SQIVND (reference sequence). This CDR3 is 13 amino acids long. V was shortened by 4 bases and J by 5 bases, with 9 bases between the two germline ends. Of note for this clone: Its specificity is unknown.

The sequenced sample was PBMCs. The sequence derives from a woman in her thirties or forties in good health and CMV-seropositive. The chain employs TRBV19 and TRBJ1-3, with TRBD1 as a possible D gene (6 bases). The CDR3, as DNA: TGTGCCAGTAGTACCCGGGACAGAAACACCATATATTTT. Its protein is CASSTRDRNTIYF.